One and the same sample provided the 9 T cell receptor beta chains below, sequenced in a study of T-cell memory formation after mild COVID-19. TCRdb redid the calling of the 5' RACE reads with MiXCR, one entry per CDR3 protein. The top ten clones hold around 12% of a sample with roughly 620,000 distinct CDR3 sequences, about 20% of them seen once. Sequenced material: PBMCs or a T cell subset sorted from them (not recorded which). The source of these receptors is an adult woman who had mild COVID-19 (a few samples of this study predate the infection). Cell type and time point are not known.

In its sample, this clonotype was seen a few times. CDR3 DNA sequence: TGTGCCAGCAGTTTGCAGGGGTTTAATGAGCAGTTCTTC. This codes for CASSLQGFNEQFF. This chain uses TRBV27 with TRBJ2-1; weak D call: TRBD1 (6 bases). The CDR3 spans 13 residues. Per germline, CDR1 MNHEY and CDR2 SMNVEV (reference sequence). V gave up 3 bases and J gave up 7 bases, with 10 bases separating them.

This clonotype was observed a handful of times. The chain employs TRBV5-1 and TRBJ1-1; D is ambiguous. The CDR3 loop spans 11 amino acids. Germline-derived CDR1 and CDR2 are SGHRS and YFSETQ. V was clipped by 5 bases and J by 8 bases, with 10 bases between them. The CDR3 bases are TGCGCCAGCAGGAAGTCCCAGGAAGCTTTCTTT. Its translation: CASRKSQEAFF.

V gene TRBV6-1 combines with J gene TRBJ1-1; TRBD1 matches at 8 bases. Germline V lookup: CDR1 MNHNS, CDR2 SASEGT. CDR3 length: 15 residues. Germline trimming cut 6 bases from V and 0 bases from J; bases unmatched to any gene: 6. The CDR3 spells CASRGDRRLNTEAFF. As DNA, the CDR3 is TGTGCCAGCAGGGGGGACAGGCGCTTGAACACTGAAGCTTTCTTT.

The chain couples TRBV7-2 to TRBJ2-7, with D uncertain. The CDR3 contains 14 residues. V was cut by 1 base and J by 6 bases, with 13 bases left in between. Germline values: CDR1 SGHTA, CDR2 FQGNSA. In nucleotides, the CDR3 is TGTGCCAGCAGCTTAGTTGTGGGCGCAGTCGAGCAGTACTTC. Amino acids: CASSLVVGAVEQYF. The variable domain in full, with the rest retrieved from reference TRBV7-2 and TRBJ2-7, is GAGVSQSPSNKVTEKGKDVELRCDPISGHTALYWYRQSLGQGLEFLIYFQGNSAPDKSGLPSDRFSAERTGGSVSTLTIQRTQQEDSAVYLCASSLVVGAVEQYFGPGTRLTVT.

This clonotype occurred a few times. The V and J genes are TRBV5-1 and TRBJ1-6; 7 bases line up with TRBD1. V lost 4 bases, J lost 7 bases, and 8 bases stayed unmatched. The CDR3 is 15 amino acids. CDR1 SGHRS and CDR2 YFSETQ come from the germline V gene. The CDR3 coding sequence is TGCGCCAGCAGCAGACAGGGAATCGTGAATTCACCCCTCCACTTT. Translating it yields CASSRQGIVNSPLHF.

The V gene is TRBV6-6, the J gene TRBJ1-1; D might be TRBD1 (5 bases). This CDR3 has 14 amino acids. The germline V gene has CDR1 MNHNY and CDR2 SVGAGI (reference sequence). The V end was cut by 8 bases, the J end by 3 bases, with 16 bases between. The CDR3 DNA reads as TGTGCCAGCCGGGGGGAGACAGCGCACACTGAAGCTTTCTTT. Translated: CASRGETAHTEAFF.

This clonotype has more than one count but fewer than ten. This chain uses TRBV12-3 or TRBV12-4 with TRBJ1-4; D is unresolved. Trimming removed 4 bases at V and 7 bases at J, with 10 bases between. The length of the CDR3 is 13 residues. CDR3 residues: CASSSYGREKLFF. The CDR3, as DNA: TGTGCCAGCAGTTCCTATGGGCGTGAAAAACTGTTTTTT.

The rearrangement uses TRBV7-8 and TRBJ2-1; tentatively, D is TRBD2 (5 bases). The CDR3 loop spans 14 amino acids. In germline, CDR1 is SGHVS, CDR2 FQNEAQ. V was trimmed by 5 bases and J by 10 bases, leaving 18 bases between them. The CDR3: CASSPPPGEPEQFF. The CDR3 coding sequence is TGTGCCAGCAGCCCCCCCCCCGGGGAACCGGAGCAGTTCTTC.

This clonotype was counted once. The V call is TRBV12-3 or TRBV12-4, the J call TRBJ2-1; D not certain. Trimming stripped 1 base from V and 8 bases from J, with 6 bases between. CDR3 length: 12 amino acids. This CDR3 is CASSLGWHEQFF. In nucleotides, the CDR3 is TGTGCCAGCAGTTTAGGTTGGCATGAGCAGTTCTTC.